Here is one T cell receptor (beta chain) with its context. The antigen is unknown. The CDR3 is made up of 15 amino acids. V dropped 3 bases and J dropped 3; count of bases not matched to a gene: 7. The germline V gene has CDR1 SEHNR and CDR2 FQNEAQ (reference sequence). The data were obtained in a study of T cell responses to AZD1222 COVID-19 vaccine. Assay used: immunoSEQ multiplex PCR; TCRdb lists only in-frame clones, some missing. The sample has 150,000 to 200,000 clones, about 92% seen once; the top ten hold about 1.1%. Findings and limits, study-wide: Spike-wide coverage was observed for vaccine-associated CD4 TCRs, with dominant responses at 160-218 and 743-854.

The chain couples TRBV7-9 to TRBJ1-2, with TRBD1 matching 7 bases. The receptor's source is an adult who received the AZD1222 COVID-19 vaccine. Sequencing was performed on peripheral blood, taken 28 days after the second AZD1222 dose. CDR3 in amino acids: CASSFAGGQYYGYTF. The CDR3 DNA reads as TGTGCCAGCAGCTTTGCCGGGGGACAGTACTATGGCTACACCTTC.